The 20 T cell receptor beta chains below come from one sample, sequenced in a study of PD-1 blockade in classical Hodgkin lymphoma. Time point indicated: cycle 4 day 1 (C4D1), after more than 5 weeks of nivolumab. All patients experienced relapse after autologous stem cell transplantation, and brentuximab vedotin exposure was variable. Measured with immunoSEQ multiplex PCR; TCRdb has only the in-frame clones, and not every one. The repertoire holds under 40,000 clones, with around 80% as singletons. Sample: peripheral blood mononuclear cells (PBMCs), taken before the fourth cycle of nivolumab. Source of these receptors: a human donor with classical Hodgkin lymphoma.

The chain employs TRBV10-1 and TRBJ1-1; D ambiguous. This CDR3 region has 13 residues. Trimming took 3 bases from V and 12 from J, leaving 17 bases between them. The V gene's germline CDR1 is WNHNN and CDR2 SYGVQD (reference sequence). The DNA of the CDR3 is TGCGCCAGCAGTGATCCCCGCAGGCTGAGTACTTTCTTT. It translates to CASSDPRRLSTFF.

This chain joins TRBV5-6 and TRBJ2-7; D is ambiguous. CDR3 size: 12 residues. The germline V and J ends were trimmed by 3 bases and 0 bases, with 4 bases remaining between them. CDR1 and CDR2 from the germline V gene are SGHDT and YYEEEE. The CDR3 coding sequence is TGTGCCAGCAGCTCCAGCTCCTACGAGCAGTACTTC. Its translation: CASSSSSYEQYF.

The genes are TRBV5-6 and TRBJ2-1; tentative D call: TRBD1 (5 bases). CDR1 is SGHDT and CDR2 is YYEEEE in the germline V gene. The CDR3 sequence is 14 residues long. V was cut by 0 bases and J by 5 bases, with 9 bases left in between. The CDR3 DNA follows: TGTGCCAGCAGCTTGGTCGGCAGGGACAATGAGCAGTTCTTC. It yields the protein CASSLVGRDNEQFF.

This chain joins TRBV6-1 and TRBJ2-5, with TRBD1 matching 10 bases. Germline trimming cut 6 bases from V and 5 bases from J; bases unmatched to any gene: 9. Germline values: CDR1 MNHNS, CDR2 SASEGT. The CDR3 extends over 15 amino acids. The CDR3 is CASRRRQGASETQYF. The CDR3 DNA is TGTGCCAGCAGGAGACGACAGGGGGCCTCGGAGACCCAGTACTTC.

The CDR3, as DNA: TGTGCCAGCAGCTTAAGCGGGGGGGCGAATACGCAGTATTTT. Amino acid sequence: CASSLSGGANTQYF. This chain links TRBV5-4 with TRBJ2-3; 10 bases align to TRBD2. The germline V gene has CDR1 SGHNT and CDR2 YYREEE (reference sequence). Unmatched junction bases numbered 4, after V lost 2 bases and J lost 7 bases. This CDR3 contains 14 residues.

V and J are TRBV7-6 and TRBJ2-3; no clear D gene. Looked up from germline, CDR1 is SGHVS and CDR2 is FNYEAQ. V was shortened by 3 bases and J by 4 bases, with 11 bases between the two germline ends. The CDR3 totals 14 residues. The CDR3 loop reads CASSFGLPADTQYF. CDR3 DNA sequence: TGTGCCAGCAGCTTTGGTCTCCCGGCAGATACGCAGTATTTT.

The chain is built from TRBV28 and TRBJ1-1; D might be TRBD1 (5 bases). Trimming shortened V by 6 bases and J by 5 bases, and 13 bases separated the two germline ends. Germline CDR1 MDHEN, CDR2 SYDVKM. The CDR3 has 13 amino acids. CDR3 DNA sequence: TGTGCCAGCAGACACGGCGGGGGAACTGAAGCTTTCTTT. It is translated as CASRHGGGTEAFF.

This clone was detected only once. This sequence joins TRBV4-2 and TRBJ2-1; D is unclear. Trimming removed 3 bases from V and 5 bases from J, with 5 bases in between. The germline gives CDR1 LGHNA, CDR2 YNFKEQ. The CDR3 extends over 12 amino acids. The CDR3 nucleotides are TGTGCCAGCAGCCAGGGCAACAATGAGCAGTTCTTC. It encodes CASSQGNNEQFF.

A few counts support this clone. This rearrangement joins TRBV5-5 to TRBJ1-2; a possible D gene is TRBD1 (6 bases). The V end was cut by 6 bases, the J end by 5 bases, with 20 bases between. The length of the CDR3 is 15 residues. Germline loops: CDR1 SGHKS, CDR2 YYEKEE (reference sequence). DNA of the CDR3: TGTGCCAGCAAAACTACTCCGGGACAAGAATATGGCTACACCTTC. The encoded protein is CASKTTPGQEYGYTF.

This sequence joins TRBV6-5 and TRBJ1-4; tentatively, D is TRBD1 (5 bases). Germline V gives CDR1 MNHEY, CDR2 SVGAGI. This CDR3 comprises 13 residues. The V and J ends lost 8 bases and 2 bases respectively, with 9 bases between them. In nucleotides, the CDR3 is TGTGCCAGCCGGGGGTTTACTAATGAAAAACTGTTTTTT. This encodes CASRGFTNEKLFF.

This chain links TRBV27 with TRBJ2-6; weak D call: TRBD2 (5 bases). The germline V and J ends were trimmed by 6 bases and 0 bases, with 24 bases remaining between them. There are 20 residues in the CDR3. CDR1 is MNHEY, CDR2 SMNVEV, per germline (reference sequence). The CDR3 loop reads CASRTSRTAGVRSGANVLTF. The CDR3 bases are TGTGCCAGCAGGACATCCAGAACCGCGGGCGTGCGCTCTGGGGCCAACGTCCTGACTTTC.

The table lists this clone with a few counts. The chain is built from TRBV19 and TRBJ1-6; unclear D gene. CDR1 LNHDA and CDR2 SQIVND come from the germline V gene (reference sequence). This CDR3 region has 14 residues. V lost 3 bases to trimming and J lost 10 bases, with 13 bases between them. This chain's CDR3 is CASSISAGESPLHF. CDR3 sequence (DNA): TGTGCCAGTAGTATCTCTGCCGGTGAATCACCCCTCCACTTT. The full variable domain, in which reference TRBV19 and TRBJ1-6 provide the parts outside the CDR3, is DGGITQSPKYLFRKEGQNVTLSCEQNLNHDAMYWYRQDPGQGLRLIYYSQIVNDFQKGDIAEGYSVSREKKESFPLTVTSAQKNPTAFYLCASSISAGESPLHFGNGTRLTVT.

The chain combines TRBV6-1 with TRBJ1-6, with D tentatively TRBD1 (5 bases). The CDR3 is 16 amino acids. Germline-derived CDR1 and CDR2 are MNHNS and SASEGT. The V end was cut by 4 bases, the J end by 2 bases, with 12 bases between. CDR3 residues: CASSVEGRAYNSPLHF. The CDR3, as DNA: TGTGCCAGCAGTGTGGAGGGACGGGCCTATAATTCACCCCTCCACTTT.

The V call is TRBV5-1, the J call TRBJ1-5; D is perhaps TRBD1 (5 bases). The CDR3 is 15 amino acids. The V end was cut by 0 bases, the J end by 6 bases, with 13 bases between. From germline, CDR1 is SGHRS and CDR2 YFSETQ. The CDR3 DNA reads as TGCGCCAGCAGCTTGGCCGGAGGGGTAGGTCAGCCCCAGCATTTT. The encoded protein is CASSLAGGVGQPQHF.

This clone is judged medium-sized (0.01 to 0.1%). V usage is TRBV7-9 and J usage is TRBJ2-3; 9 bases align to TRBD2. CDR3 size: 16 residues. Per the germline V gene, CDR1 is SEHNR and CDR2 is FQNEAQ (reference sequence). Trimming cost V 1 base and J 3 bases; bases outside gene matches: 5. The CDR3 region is CASSLGSSGITDTQYF. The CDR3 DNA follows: TGTGCCAGCAGCTTAGGTTCTAGCGGGATAACAGATACGCAGTATTTT. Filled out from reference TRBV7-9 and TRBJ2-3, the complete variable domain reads DTGVSQNPRHKITKRGQNVTFRCDPISEHNRLYWYRQTLGQGPEFLTYFQNEAQLEKSRLLSDRFSAERPKGSFSTLEIQRTEQGDSAMYLCASSLGSSGITDTQYFGPGTRLTVL.

The CDR3 DNA reads as TGTGCCAGCCGAACGGGTGGGGGCGACACTGAAGCTTTCTTT. It specifies CASRTGGGDTEAFF. The chain links TRBV18 to TRBJ1-1, with D maybe TRBD1 (6 bases). This CDR3 has 14 residues. The V gene lost 8 bases and the J gene lost 3 bases, with 16 bases spanning the gap. Germline assignment: CDR1 KGHSH and CDR2 LQKENI.

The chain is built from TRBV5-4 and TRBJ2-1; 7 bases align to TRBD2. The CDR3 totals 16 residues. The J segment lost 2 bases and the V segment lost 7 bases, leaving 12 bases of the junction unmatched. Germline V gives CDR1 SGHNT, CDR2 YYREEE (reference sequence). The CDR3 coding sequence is TGTGCCAGCTCCCTAGGGGCGAGCGGGACCTACAATGAGCAGTTCTTC. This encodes CASSLGASGTYNEQFF.

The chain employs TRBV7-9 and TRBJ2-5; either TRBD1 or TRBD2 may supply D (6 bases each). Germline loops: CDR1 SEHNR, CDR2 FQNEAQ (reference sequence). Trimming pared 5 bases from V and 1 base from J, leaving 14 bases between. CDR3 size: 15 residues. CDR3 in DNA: TGTGCCAGCAGCGCCCCCCGGGGGCGCCAAGAGACCCAGTACTTC. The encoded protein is CASSAPRGRQETQYF.

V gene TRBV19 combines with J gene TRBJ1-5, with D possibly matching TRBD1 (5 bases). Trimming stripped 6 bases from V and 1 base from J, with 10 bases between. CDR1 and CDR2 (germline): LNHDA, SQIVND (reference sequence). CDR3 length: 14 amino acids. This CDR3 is CASREGASNQPQHF. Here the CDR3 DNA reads TGTGCCAGTAGGGAAGGGGCGAGCAATCAGCCCCAGCATTTT. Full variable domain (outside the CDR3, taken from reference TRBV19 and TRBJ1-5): DGGITQSPKYLFRKEGQNVTLSCEQNLNHDAMYWYRQDPGQGLRLIYYSQIVNDFQKGDIAEGYSVSREKKESFPLTVTSAQKNPTAFYLCASREGASNQPQHFGDGTRLSIL.

CDR3 nucleotide sequence: TGTGCCAGCAGCTTAGGAGACAGGGGGCTGGCAGATACGCAGTATTTT. It specifies CASSLGDRGLADTQYF. The chain recombines TRBV7-9 with TRBJ2-3; the match to TRBD1 covers 10 bases. Germline V gene lookup returns CDR1 SEHNR and CDR2 FQNEAQ (reference sequence). The CDR3 is 16 amino acids. Trimming at V came to 1 base and at J to 4 bases, leaving 5 bases not matched to a gene.